This T cell receptor (beta chain) was obtained from a study of blood T cell repertoires in COVID-19. Turning to the study itself: Samples taken during acute and convalescent COVID-19 were collected in the United States, Italy and Spain. From T cells, B-cell-depleted T cells, or PBMCs came the material, which was cDNA or gDNA.

This CDR3 contains 19 residues. The V gene end was trimmed by 5 bases and the J gene end by 0 bases; junction bases not matched to a gene: 14. Germline CDR1 and CDR2: MNHEY and SMNVEV (reference sequence). Original handling: It was from reference gene primer amplification that nucleated cell counts were estimated. The repertoire was sequenced with immunoSEQ multiplex PCR; TCRdb's copy has only in-frame clones and lacks some. V and J calls and clone size are given by that table; D and trimming were obtained from the DNA. Of roughly 140,000 clones listed, roughly 79% are singletons. The receptor comes from a human donor in a cohort sampled during active COVID-19. The V gene is TRBV27, the J gene TRBJ1-4, with TRBD1 matching over 8 bases. The sample comprised peripheral blood. CDR3: CASSTSGTGLLATNEKLFF. The CDR3 bases are TGTGCCAGCAGTACCTCCGGGACAGGCCTACTGGCAACTAATGAAAAACTGTTTTTT.